The T cell receptor gamma chain under discussion was sequenced for a study of γδ T cells in repeated Plasmodium falciparum infection. Study as a whole: Each infection was followed by sampling at 21 days, plus baseline and some pre-infection draws. General study findings and limits: Malian children's Vdelta2-negative repertoires appeared more expanded and less diverse than Australians'.

Germline V lookup: CDR1 EGSTGY, CDR2 YDSYTSSV. The CDR3 length is 13 residues. Trimming at V came to 2 bases and at J to 3 bases, leaving 4 bases not matched to a gene. TCRdb redid clone calling on the multiplex PCR reads using CATT. The sample lists 28,000 or so gamma-chain clones; around 1.4% were seen once. By its share, this clone is medium-sized. Its antigen is unidentified. Gammadelta T cells were flow-sorted from PBMC into Vgamma9/Vdelta2+ and Vdelta2-negative populations for bulk analysis. The chain couples TRGV4 to TRGJ1 or TRGJ2. Sequenced material: gamma-delta T cells from blood. This clonotype was obtained from a pool of human donors (malaria-infected and uninfected, not separated). CDR3 sequence (DNA): TGTGCCACCTGGGATGCCTTTTATTATAAGAAACTCTTT. Residues: CATWDAFYYKKLF.